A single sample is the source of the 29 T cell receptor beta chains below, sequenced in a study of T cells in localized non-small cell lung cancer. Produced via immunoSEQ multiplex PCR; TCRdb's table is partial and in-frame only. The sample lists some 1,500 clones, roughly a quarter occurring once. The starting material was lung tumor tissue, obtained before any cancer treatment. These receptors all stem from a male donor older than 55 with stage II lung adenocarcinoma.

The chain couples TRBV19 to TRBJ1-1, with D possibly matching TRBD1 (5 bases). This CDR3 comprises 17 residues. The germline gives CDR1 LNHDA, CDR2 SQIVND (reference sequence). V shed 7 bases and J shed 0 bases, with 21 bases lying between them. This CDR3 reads CASKGPGSQTVNTEAFF. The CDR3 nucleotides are TGTGCCAGTAAGGGGCCCGGGTCCCAAACCGTGAACACTGAAGCTTTCTTT. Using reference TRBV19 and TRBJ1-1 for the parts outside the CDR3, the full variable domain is DGGITQSPKYLFRKEGQNVTLSCEQNLNHDAMYWYRQDPGQGLRLIYYSQIVNDFQKGDIAEGYSVSREKKESFPLTVTSAQKNPTAFYLCASKGPGSQTVNTEAFFGQGTRLTVV.

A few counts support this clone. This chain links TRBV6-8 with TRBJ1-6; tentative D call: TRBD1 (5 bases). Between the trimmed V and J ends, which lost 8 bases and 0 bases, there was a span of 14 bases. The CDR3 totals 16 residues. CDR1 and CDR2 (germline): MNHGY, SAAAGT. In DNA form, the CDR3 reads TGTGCCAGCGGCTTGACAGACGGCTCCTATAATTCACCCCTCCACTTT. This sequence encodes CASGLTDGSYNSPLHF.

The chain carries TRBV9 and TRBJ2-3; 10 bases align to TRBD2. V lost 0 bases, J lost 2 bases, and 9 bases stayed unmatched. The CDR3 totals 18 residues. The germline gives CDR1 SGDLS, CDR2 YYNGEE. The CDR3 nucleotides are TGTGCCAGCAGCGTAGGATCTAGCGGGGGATCCTTCACAGATACGCAGTATTTT. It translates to CASSVGSSGGSFTDTQYF.

The CDR3 here is CASSPRTATGELFF. CDR3 nucleotides: TGCGCCAGCAGCCCCCGGACAGCCACCGGGGAGCTGTTTTTT. This rearrangement joins TRBV4-1 to TRBJ2-2; weak D call: TRBD1 (6 bases). In germline, CDR1 is MGHRA, CDR2 YSYEKL. The CDR3 contains 14 residues. V was clipped by 4 bases and J by 4 bases, with 10 bases between them.

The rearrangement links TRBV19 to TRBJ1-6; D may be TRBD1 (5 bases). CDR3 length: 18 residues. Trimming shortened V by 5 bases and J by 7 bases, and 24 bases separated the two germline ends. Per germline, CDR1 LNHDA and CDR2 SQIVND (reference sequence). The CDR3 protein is CASSVGIKPGRINSPLHF. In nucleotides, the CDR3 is TGTGCCAGTAGTGTAGGAATTAAACCGGGACGGATAAATTCACCCCTCCACTTT.

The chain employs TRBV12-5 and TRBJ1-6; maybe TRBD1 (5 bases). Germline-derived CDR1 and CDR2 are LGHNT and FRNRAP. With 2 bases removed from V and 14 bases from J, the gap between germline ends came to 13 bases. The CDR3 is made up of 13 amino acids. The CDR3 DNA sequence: TGTGCTAGTGGTTTGTCAGGTGGGGCGACCCTCCACTTT. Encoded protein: CASGLSGGATLHF.

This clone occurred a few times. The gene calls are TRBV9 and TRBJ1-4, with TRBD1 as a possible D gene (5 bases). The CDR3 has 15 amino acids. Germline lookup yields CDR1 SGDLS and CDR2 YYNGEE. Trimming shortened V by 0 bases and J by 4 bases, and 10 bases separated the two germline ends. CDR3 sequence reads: CASSVGGTFNEKLFF. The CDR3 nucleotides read TGTGCCAGCAGCGTAGGCGGGACCTTTAATGAAAAACTGTTTTTT.

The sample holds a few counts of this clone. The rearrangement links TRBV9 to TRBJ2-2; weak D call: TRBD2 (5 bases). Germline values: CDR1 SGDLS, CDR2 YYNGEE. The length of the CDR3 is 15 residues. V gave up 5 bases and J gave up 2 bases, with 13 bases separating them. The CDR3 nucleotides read TGTGCCAGCAGAGGTCTAGCAGGAAACACCGGGGAGCTGTTTTTT. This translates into CASRGLAGNTGELFF.

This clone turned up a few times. CDR3 in amino acids: CASSYTEYGYTF. The CDR3, as DNA: TGTGCCAGCAGTTATACGGAGTATGGCTACACCTTC. The chain combines TRBV6-8 with TRBJ1-2; D unresolved. Germline CDR1 and CDR2: MNHGY and SAAAGT. This CDR3 has 12 residues. Trimming removed 3 bases from V and 5 bases from J, with 7 bases in between.

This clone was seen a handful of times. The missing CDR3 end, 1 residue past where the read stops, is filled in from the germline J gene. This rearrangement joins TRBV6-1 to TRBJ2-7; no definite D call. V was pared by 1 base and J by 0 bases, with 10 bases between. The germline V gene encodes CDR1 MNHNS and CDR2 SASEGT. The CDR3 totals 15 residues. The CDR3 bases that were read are TGTGCCAGCAGTGAAGATATGGGAAGCTCCTACGAGCAGTAC. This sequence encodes CASSEDMGSSYEQY. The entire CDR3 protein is CASSEDMGSSYEQYF.

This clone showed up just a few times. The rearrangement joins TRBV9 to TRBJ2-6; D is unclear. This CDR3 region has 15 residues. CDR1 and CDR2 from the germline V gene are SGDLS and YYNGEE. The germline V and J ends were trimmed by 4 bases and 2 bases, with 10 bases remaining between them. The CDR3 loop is CASSLADPGANVLTF. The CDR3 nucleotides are TGTGCCAGCAGCTTGGCGGACCCTGGGGCCAACGTCCTGACTTTC.

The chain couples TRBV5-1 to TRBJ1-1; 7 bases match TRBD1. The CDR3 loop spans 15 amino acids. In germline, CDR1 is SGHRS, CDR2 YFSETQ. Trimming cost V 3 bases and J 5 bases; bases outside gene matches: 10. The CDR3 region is CASSSRQGSQTEAFF. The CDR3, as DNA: TGCGCCAGCAGCTCCCGACAGGGAAGCCAAACTGAAGCTTTCTTT.

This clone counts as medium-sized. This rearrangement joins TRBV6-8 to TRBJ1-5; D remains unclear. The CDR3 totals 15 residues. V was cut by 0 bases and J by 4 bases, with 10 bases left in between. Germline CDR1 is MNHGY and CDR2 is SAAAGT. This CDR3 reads CASSYSNGENQPQHF. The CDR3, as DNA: TGTGCCAGCAGTTACTCGAATGGAGAGAATCAGCCCCAGCATTTT.

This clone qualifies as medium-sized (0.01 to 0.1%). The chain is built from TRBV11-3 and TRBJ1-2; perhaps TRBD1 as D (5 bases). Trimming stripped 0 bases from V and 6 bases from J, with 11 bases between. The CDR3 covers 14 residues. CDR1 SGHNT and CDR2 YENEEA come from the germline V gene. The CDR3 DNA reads TGTGCCAGCAGCTTAGAACGCAGGGCGGATGGCTACACCTTC. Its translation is CASSLERRADGYTF.

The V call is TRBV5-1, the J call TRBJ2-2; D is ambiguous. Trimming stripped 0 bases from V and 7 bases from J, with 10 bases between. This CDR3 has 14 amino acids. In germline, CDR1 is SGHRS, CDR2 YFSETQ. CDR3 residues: CASSLGGTGGELFF. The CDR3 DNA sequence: TGCGCCAGCAGCTTGGGCGGCACTGGCGGGGAGCTGTTTTTT. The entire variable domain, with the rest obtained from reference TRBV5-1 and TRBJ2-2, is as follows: KAGVTQTPRYLIKTRGQQVTLSCSPISGHRSVSWYQQTPGQGLQFLFEYFSETQRNKGNFPGRFSGRQFSNSRSEMNVSTLELGDSALYLCASSLGGTGGELFFGEGSRLTVL.

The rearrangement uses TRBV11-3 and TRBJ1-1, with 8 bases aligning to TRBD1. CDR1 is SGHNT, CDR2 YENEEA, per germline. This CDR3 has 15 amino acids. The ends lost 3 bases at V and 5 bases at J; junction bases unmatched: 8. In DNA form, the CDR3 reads TGTGCCAGCAGCTTCTACAGGGGGTGGAGAACTGAAGCTTTCTTT. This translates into CASSFYRGWRTEAFF.

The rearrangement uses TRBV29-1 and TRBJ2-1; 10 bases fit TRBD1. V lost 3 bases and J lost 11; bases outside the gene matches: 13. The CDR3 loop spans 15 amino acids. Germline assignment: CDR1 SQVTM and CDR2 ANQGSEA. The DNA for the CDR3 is TGCAGCGTTGATTGGAGGGACAGGGGTCCGAATCAGCAGTTCTTC. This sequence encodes CSVDWRDRGPNQQFF.

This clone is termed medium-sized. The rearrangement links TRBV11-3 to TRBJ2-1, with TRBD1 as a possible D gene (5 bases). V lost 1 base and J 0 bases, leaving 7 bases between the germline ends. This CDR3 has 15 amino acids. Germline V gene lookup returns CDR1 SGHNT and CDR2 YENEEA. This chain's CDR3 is CASSLVTGSYNEQFF. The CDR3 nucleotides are TGTGCCAGCAGCTTAGTTACAGGCTCCTACAATGAGCAGTTCTTC.

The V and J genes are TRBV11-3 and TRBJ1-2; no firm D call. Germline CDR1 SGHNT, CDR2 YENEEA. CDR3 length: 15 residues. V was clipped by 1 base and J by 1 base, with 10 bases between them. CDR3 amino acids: CASSLVQTDNYGYTF. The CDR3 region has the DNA TGTGCCAGCAGCTTAGTCCAGACTGATAACTATGGCTACACCTTC. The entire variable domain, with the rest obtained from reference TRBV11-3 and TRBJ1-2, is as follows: EAGVVQSPRYKIIEKKQPVAFWCNPISGHNTLYWYLQNLGQGPELLIRYENEEAVDDSQLPKDRFSAERLKGVDSTLKIQPAELGDSAVYLCASSLVQTDNYGYTFGSGTRLTVV.

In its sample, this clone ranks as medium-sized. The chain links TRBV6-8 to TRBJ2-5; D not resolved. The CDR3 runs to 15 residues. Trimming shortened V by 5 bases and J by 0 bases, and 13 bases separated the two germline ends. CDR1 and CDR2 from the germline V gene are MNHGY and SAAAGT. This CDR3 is CASSPHVPHQETQYF. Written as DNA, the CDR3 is TGTGCCAGCAGTCCTCATGTCCCCCACCAAGAGACCCAGTACTTC.

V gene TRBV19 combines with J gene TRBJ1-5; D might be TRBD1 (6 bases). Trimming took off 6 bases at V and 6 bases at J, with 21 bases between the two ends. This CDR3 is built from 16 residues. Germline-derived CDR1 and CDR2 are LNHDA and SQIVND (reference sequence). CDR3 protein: CASSVGAGRNGQPQHF. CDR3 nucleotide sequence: TGTGCCAGTAGCGTGGGGGCAGGGAGGAATGGTCAGCCCCAGCATTTT.

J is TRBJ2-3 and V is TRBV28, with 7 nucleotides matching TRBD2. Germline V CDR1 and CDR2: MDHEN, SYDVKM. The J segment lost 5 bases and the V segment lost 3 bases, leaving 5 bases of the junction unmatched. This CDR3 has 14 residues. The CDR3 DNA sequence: TGTGCCAGCAGTTTTAGGGAGGGGAGAGATACGCAGTATTTT. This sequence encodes CASSFREGRDTQYF.

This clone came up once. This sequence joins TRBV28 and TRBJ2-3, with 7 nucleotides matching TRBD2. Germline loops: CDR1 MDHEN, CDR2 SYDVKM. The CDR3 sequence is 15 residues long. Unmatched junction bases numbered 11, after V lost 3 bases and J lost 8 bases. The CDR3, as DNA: TGTGCCAGCAGTTTTCGAAGGGGAGGGAGAGGTACGCAGTATTTT. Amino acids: CASSFRRGGRGTQYF.

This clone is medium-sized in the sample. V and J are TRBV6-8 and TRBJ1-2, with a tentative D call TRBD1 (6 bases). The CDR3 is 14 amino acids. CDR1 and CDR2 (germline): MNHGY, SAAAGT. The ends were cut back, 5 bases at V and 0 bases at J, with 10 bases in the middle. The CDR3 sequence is CASSLGQSNYGYTF. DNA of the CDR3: TGTGCCAGCAGTCTCGGACAGTCTAACTATGGCTACACCTTC.

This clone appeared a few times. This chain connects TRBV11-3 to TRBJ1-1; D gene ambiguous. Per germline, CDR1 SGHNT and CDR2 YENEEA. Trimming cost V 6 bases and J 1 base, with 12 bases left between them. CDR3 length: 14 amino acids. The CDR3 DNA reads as TGTGCCAGCAGTTCGGCCGCAGAGAACACTGAAGCTTTCTTT. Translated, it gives CASSSAAENTEAFF.

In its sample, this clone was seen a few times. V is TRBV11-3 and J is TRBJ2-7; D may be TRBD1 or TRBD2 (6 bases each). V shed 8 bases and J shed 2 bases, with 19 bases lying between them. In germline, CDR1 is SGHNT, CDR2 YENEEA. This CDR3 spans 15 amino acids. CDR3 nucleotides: TGTGCCAGCCCCGTCGGGGGCCTCCCCACCTACGAGCAGTACGTC. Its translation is CASPVGGLPTYEQYV.

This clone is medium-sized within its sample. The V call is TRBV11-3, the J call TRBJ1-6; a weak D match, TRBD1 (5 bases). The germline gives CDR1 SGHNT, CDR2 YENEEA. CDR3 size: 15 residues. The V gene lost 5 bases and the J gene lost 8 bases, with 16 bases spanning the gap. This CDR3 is CASSPNRGVDSPLHF. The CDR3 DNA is TGTGCCAGCAGCCCCAACCGGGGGGTGGATTCACCCCTCCACTTT.

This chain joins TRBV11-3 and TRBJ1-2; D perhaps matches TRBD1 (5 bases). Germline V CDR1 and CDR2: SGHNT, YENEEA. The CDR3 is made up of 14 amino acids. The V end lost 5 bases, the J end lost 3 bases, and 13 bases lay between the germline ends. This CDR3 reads CASSSFLGDYGYTF. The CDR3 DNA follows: TGTGCCAGCAGCAGCTTTCTGGGGGACTATGGCTACACCTTC.

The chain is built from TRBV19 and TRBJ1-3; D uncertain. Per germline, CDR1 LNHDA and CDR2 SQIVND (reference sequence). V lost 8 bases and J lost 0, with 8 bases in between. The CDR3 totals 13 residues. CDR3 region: CASGPFSGNTIYF. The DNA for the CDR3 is TGTGCCAGTGGCCCCTTCTCTGGAAACACCATATATTTT.